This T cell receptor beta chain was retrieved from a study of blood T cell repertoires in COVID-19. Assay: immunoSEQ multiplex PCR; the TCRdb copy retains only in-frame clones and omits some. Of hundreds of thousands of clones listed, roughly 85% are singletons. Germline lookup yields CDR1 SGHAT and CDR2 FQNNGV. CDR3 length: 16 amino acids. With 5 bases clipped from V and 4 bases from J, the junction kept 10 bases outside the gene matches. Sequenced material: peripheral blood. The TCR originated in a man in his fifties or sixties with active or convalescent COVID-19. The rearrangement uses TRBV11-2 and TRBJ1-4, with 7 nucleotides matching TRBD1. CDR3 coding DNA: TGTGCCAGCAGCCAAAGAGAGACAGGGCTTAATGAAAAACTGTTTTTT. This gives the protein CASSQRETGLNEKLFF.